This entry describes one T cell receptor (beta chain). Its antigen is still unknown. This entry is derived from a study of cytomegalovirus exposure and HLA in healthy donors. The PCR ran on 60 Vbeta and 13 Jbeta primers. TCRdb's table, derived via immunoSEQ multiplex PCR, lists solely in-frame clones and lacks some. Of about 160,000 clones listed, roughly 83% were seen once; the top ten hold roughly 1.2%. The study's findings and limits: Later work found that TCR association rates differed between HLA loci; DRB1 had the most and HLA-C the fewest.

This CDR3 has 13 amino acids. Germline CDR1 and CDR2: MGHDK and SYGVNS. V was shortened by 5 bases and J by 10 bases, with 12 bases between the two germline ends. Sequences were obtained from PBMCs. The source of this sequence is a boy aged 2-9 years in good health and CMV-seronegative. The V call is TRBV25-1, the J call TRBJ1-6, with D maybe TRBD1 (5 bases). The CDR3 here is CASSRDFRSPLHF. CDR3 bases: TGTGCCAGCAGTAGGGACTTTCGGTCACCCCTCCACTTT.